The next 15 T cell receptor beta chains were all read from a single sample in a study of cytomegalovirus exposure and HLA in healthy donors. PCR employed 60 Vbeta and 13 Jbeta primers. TCRdb's table, derived via immunoSEQ multiplex PCR, lists solely in-frame clones and lacks some. Of over 150,000 clones in the sample, around 84% were seen once. Sequenced: PBMCs. The source is a woman between 40 and 50 years old in good health and CMV-seropositive.

In its sample, this clone was seen a few times. This rearrangement joins TRBV13 to TRBJ2-7, with 7 bases that match TRBD1. This CDR3 region has 15 residues. The V and J ends lost 4 bases and 5 bases, in that order; junction bases with no gene match: 11. CDR1 and CDR2 (germline): PRHDT, FYEKMQ (reference sequence). The CDR3 loop is CASSYYDRVYHEQYF. The CDR3 region has the DNA TGTGCCAGCAGCTACTATGACAGGGTTTATCACGAGCAGTACTTC.

V usage is TRBV14 and J usage is TRBJ2-1; no firm D call. The CDR3 is made up of 13 amino acids. V lost 1 base, J lost 4 bases, and 5 bases lay in between. CDR1 SGHDN and CDR2 FVKESK come from the germline V gene. CDR3: CASSQVRYNEQFF. CDR3 DNA sequence: TGTGCCAGCAGCCAAGTGCGGTACAATGAGCAGTTCTTC.

The CDR3 loop reads CASRDGTSGRQQETQYF. CDR3 sequence (DNA): TGCGCCAGCAGGGATGGGACTAGCGGGAGACAGCAAGAGACCCAGTACTTC. V and J are TRBV5-1 and TRBJ2-5; TRBD2 matches 14 bases. In germline, CDR1 is SGHRS, CDR2 YFSETQ. Trimming cost V 5 bases and J 2 bases; bases outside gene matches: 8. This CDR3 has 17 amino acids.

This chain links TRBV19 with TRBJ2-7; tentatively, D is TRBD1 (6 bases). The V and J ends lost 4 bases and 2 bases respectively, with 9 bases between them. Germline loops: CDR1 LNHDA, CDR2 SQIVND (reference sequence). This CDR3 contains 13 residues. CDR3 sequence: CASSRDTTYEQYF. CDR3 sequence (DNA): TGTGCCAGTAGTAGGGACACTACCTACGAGCAGTACTTC.

Regarding this clone: One junction end disagrees with the germline gene, perhaps due to a read error. The V and J genes are TRBV19 and TRBJ1-2; D gene ambiguous. The germline V gene encodes CDR1 LNHDA and CDR2 SQIVND (reference sequence). The CDR3 covers 13 residues. DNA of the CDR3: TGTGCCAGTAGTTCCACCCGCGCGAATGGTTACACCTTC. Encoded protein: CASSSTRANGYTF.

The chain has TRBV18 and TRBJ1-1; D gene uncertain. This CDR3 comprises 15 residues. Germline loops: CDR1 KGHSH, CDR2 LQKENI. V was clipped by 6 bases and J by 1 base, with 15 bases between them. Written as DNA, the CDR3 is TGTGCCAGCTCCCTTATGACACAAAAGAACACTGAAGCTTTCTTT. Protein sequence: CASSLMTQKNTEAFF.

This clone was counted only a few times. CDR3 DNA sequence: TGCGCCAGCAGTGATGGGGACAGGGAAGCTTTCTTT. It specifies CASSDGDREAFF. The V call is TRBV10-1, the J call TRBJ1-1, with 8 bases identical to TRBD1. J lost 8 bases, V lost 3 bases, and 2 bases had no gene match. The CDR3 consists of 12 residues. CDR1 is WNHNN and CDR2 is SYGVQD in the germline V gene (reference sequence).

This chain connects TRBV2 to TRBJ2-4; 15 nucleotides match TRBD2. J gave up 1 base and V 6 bases, and 13 bases lay outside the gene matches. The CDR3 spans 20 residues. Germline lookup yields CDR1 SNHLY and CDR2 FYNNEI. The DNA for the CDR3 is TGTGCCAGCAGATCGCTTACGGGGACTAGCGGGGGGCGGGCCAAAAACATTCAGTACTTC. It encodes CASRSLTGTSGGRAKNIQYF.

The genes are TRBV6-1 and TRBJ2-7, with 8 bases fitting TRBD1. Looked up from germline, CDR1 is MNHNS and CDR2 is SASEGT. This CDR3 contains 13 residues. Trimming at V came to 5 bases and at J to 6 bases, leaving 6 bases not matched to a gene. The CDR3 loop reads CASSRRTGPEQYF. CDR3 nucleotides: TGTGCCAGCAGTCGGAGGACAGGGCCCGAGCAGTACTTC.

J is TRBJ2-2 and V is TRBV30; TRBD2 matches at 12 bases. The CDR3 extends over 17 amino acids. V shed 0 bases, J shed 5 bases, and the junction held 7 bases outside the gene matches. Germline V gives CDR1 GTSNPN, CDR2 SVGIG (reference sequence). Written as DNA, the CDR3 is TGTGCCTGGAGTGTGACTAGCGGGAGACGAGGTACCGGGGAGCTGTTTTTT. It codes for CAWSVTSGRRGTGELFF.

The rearrangement links TRBV19 to TRBJ2-7; 8 nucleotides match TRBD2. The V segment lost 5 bases and the J segment 2 bases; nucleotides outside the gene matches: 14. The CDR3 has 17 amino acids. Looked up from germline, CDR1 is LNHDA and CDR2 is SQIVND (reference sequence). In DNA form, the CDR3 reads TGTGCCAGTAGTTCCCAGCCAGGTAGCGGGGTAACCTACGAGCAGTACTTC. This translates into CASSSQPGSGVTYEQYF.

The chain links TRBV28 to TRBJ1-1; maybe TRBD1 (6 bases). Trimming took off 6 bases at V and 2 bases at J, with 19 bases between the two ends. Germline V gives CDR1 MDHEN, CDR2 SYDVKM. The CDR3 consists of 16 residues. DNA for the CDR3: TGTGCCAGCAGCCGCCCAGGGGTTCTTGGCAACACTGAAGCTTTCTTT. As protein: CASSRPGVLGNTEAFF. Drawing the rest from reference TRBV28 and TRBJ1-1, the complete variable domain is DVKVTQSSRYLVKRTGEKVFLECVQDMDHENMFWYRQDPGLGLRLIYFSYDVKMKEKGDIPEGYSVSREKKERFSLILESASTNQTSMYLCASSRPGVLGNTEAFFGQGTRLTVV.

The chain recombines TRBV25-1 with TRBJ2-3, with 11 bases aligning to TRBD1. Germline V gene lookup returns CDR1 MGHDK and CDR2 SYGVNS. The CDR3 extends over 16 amino acids. J was trimmed by 0 bases and V by 11 bases; bases with no gene match: 10. The CDR3 nucleotides are TGTGCCCCGGACAGGGGGCGCGTTTTTAGCACAGATACGCAGTATTTT. Translating it yields CAPDRGRVFSTDTQYF.

The rearrangement links TRBV5-6 to TRBJ2-7; 10 positions agree with TRBD2. The CDR3 totals 12 residues. Germline V gene lookup returns CDR1 SGHDT and CDR2 YYEEEE. The junction had 7 bases not matched to a gene; V was cut back by 3 bases and J by 13 bases. The CDR3 nucleotides read TGTGCCAGCAGCTCGGCCCTAGCGGGAGATTACTTC. Translation gives CASSSALAGDYF.

In this sample, this clone turned up a few times. The chain couples TRBV4-1 to TRBJ2-6, with 10 bases lining up with TRBD1. The CDR3 length is 17 residues. V gave up 3 bases and J gave up 2 bases; unmatched junction bases: 4. The germline CDR1 and CDR2 sequences are MGHRA and YSYEKL. CDR3 DNA sequence: TGCGCCAGCAGCCAGGGACAGGGGTTCCCTGGGGCCAACGTCCTGACTTTC. Protein: CASSQGQGFPGANVLTF.